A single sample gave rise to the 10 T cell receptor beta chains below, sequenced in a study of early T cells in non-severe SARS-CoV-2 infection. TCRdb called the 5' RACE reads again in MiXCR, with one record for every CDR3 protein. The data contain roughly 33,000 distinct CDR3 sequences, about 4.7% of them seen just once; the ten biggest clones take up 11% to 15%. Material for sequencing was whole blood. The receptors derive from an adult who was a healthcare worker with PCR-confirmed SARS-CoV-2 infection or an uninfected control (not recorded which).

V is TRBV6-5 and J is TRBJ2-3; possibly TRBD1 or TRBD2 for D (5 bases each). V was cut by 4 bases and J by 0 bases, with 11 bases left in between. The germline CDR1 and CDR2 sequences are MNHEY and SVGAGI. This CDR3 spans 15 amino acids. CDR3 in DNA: TGTGCCAGCAGTTCGGCAGGGACGAGCACAGATACGCAGTATTTT. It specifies CASSSAGTSTDTQYF.

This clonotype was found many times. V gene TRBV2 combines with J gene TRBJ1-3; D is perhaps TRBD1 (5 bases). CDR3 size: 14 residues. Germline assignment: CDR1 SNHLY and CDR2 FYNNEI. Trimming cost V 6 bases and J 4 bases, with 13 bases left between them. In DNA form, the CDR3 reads TGTGCCAGCAGGGCGGCGGGGGGAGGAAACACCATATATTTT. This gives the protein CASRAAGGGNTIYF.

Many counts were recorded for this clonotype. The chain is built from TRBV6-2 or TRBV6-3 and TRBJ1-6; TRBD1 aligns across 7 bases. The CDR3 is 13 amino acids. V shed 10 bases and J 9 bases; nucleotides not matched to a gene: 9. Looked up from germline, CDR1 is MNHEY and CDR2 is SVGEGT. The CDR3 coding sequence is TGTGCCACCACAGACAGGGCCTTTTCACCCCTCCACTTT. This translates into CATTDRAFSPLHF.

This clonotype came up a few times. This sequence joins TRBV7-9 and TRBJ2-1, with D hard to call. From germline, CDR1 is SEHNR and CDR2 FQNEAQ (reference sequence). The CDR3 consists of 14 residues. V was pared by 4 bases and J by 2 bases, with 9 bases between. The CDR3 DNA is TGTGCCAGCAGCTCGGCAACTACCTACAATGAGCAGTTCTTC. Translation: CASSSATTYNEQFF.

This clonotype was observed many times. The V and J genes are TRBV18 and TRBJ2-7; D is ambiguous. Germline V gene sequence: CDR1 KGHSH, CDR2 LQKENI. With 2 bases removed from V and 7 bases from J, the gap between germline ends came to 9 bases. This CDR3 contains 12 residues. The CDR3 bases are TGTGCCAGCTCACCAGAAGGGTGGGAGCAGTACTTC. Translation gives CASSPEGWEQYF.

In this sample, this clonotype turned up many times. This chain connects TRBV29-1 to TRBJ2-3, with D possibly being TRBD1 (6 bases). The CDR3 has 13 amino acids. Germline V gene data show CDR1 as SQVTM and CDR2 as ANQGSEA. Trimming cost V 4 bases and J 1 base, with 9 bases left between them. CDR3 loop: CSVAEGGTDTQYF. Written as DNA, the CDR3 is TGCAGCGTTGCCGAGGGGGGCACAGATACGCAGTATTTT.

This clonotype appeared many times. CDR3 amino acids: CASSQRGQAGTEAFF. CDR3 DNA: TGTGCCAGCAGCCAAAGGGGGCAAGCGGGCACTGAAGCTTTCTTT. The chain recombines TRBV16 with TRBJ1-1; TRBD1 agrees at 7 bases. The junction had 7 bases not matched to a gene; V was cut back by 2 bases and J by 4 bases. CDR1 is KGHSY and CDR2 is FQNENV in the germline V gene. CDR3 length: 15 residues.

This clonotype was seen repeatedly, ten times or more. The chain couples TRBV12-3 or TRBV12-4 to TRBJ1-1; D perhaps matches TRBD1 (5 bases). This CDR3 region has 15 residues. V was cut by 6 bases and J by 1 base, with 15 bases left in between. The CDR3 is CASSLTGTGNTEAFF. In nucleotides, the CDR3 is TGTGCCAGCAGCCTGACCGGGACGGGGAACACTGAAGCTTTCTTT.

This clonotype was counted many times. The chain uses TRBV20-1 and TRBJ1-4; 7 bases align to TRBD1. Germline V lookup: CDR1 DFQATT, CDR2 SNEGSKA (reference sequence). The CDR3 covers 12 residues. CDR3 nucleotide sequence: TGCAGGGAGGGGGCCGTTTGGGAAAAACTGTTTTTT. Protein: CREGAVWEKLFF.

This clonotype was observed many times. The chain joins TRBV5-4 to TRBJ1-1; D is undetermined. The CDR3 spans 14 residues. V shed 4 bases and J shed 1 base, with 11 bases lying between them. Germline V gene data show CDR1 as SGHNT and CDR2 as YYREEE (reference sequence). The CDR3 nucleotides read TGTGCCAGCAGCATGGCGCTTAGGAACACTGAAGCTTTCTTT. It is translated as CASSMALRNTEAFF.